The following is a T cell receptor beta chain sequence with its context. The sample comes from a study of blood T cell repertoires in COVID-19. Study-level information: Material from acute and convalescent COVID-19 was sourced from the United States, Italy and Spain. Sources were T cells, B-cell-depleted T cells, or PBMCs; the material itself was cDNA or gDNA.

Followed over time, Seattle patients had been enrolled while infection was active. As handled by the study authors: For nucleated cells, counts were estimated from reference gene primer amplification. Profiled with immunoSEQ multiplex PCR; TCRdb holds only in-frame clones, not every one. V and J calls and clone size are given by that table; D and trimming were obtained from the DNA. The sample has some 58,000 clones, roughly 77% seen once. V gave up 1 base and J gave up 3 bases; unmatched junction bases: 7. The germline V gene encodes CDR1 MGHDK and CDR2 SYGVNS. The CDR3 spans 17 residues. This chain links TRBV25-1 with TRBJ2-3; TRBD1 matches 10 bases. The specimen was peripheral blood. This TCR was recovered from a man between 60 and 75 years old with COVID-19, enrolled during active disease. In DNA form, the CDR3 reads TGTGCCAGCAGTGAATCGAGGGGACAGGGGACGACAGATACGCAGTATTTT. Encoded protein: CASSESRGQGTTDTQYF.